This T cell receptor (beta chain) appears in the sequencing data of a study of shared clonotypes between healthy human individuals. Overall study results and limits: Only blood was sampled, and tissue TCR repertoires likely differ from blood ones. Non-shared clonotypes displayed generation probabilities falling below those of clonotypes present in all four donors. Researchers found naive subsets generally carried larger estimated richness than memory subsets.

Naive CD8 populations comprised CD45RO-negative cells positively selected for CCR7, excluding terminally differentiated effector memory CD45RA+ cells. V dropped 3 bases and J dropped 3 bases, with 15 bases sitting between them. The germline V gene has CDR1 SEHNR and CDR2 FQNEAQ (reference sequence). This CDR3 is 16 amino acids long. Clones were sequenced by immunoSEQ multiplex PCR, and TCRdb holds only the in-frame ones, with some missing. The table includes about 800,000 clones, roughly 96% detected once. Comment on this clone: Its specificity is unknown.

The TCR sequence derives from a man aged 25-45 years in good health. V gene TRBV7-9 combines with J gene TRBJ2-1, with TRBD1 as a possible D gene (5 bases). Input material: naive CD8+ T cells sorted from blood. The CDR3 region is CASSFRTTVYYNEQFF. In DNA, the CDR3 is TGTGCCAGCAGCTTTCGGACGACAGTATACTACAATGAGCAGTTCTTC.